A single sample gave rise to the 4 T cell receptor beta chains below, sequenced in a study of HIV-infected patients and healthy controls. cDNA was made from around 0.5 ug RNA using alpha and beta constant primers. Each of the alpha and beta chains got its own library through chain-specific third strand synthesis with indices. TCRdb passed the 5' RACE reads through MiXCR, listing each CDR3 protein once. The table includes some 5,000 distinct CDR3 sequences, around 8% detected once. Whole blood was used without fractionation, so all unsorted peripheral T cells were included. Here the sequenced sample was blood, taken before antiretroviral therapy. The source is an adult with HIV infection.

The chain employs TRBV6-5 and TRBJ2-5, with 7 bases matching TRBD1. This CDR3 contains 13 residues. Germline-derived CDR1 and CDR2 are MNHEY and SVGAGI. The ends lost 10 bases at V and 3 bases at J; junction bases unmatched: 8. DNA for the CDR3: TGTGCCACATCCGACAGGGATGAAGAGACCCAGTACTTC. Translating gives CATSDRDEETQYF.

This clonotype is termed medium-sized (0.01 to 0.1%). The genes are TRBV12-5 and TRBJ2-4; the match to TRBD1 covers 8 bases. Germline V gene data show CDR1 as LGHNT and CDR2 as FRNRAP. V gave up 2 bases and J gave up 2 bases; unmatched junction bases: 8. The CDR3 has 17 residues. CDR3 nucleotide sequence: TGTGCTAGTGGTTTGTTCTGGACAGGGATACCCAAAAACATTCAGTACTTC. Its translation is CASGLFWTGIPKNIQYF.

This chain connects TRBV25-1 to TRBJ1-5; D gene uncertain. This CDR3 region has 15 residues. The germline CDR1 and CDR2 sequences are MGHDK and SYGVNS. The germline V and J ends were trimmed by 3 bases and 6 bases, with 15 bases remaining between them. For the CDR3, the DNA is TGTGCCAGCAGTGACAGCATAACCGGTGGTCAGCCCCAGCATTTT. As protein: CASSDSITGGQPQHF. The full variable domain, its missing parts supplied by reference TRBV25-1 and TRBJ1-5, is EADIYQTPRYLVIGTGKKITLECSQTMGHDKMYWYQQDPGMELHLIHYSYGVNSTEKGDLSSESTVSRIRTEHFPLTLESARPSHTSQYLCASSDSITGGQPQHFGDGTRLSIL.

This clonotype is medium-sized (0.01 to 0.1%) by share. V is TRBV20-1 and J is TRBJ2-4; the match to TRBD2 covers 12 bases. Germline CDR1 is DFQATT and CDR2 is SNEGSKA (reference sequence). The CDR3 contains 15 residues. With V trimmed by 2 bases and J by 5 bases, 4 bases remained unmatched. The CDR3 spells CSARLAGGAENIQYF. The CDR3 DNA follows: TGCAGTGCTAGACTAGCGGGGGGGGCCGAAAACATTCAGTACTTC.